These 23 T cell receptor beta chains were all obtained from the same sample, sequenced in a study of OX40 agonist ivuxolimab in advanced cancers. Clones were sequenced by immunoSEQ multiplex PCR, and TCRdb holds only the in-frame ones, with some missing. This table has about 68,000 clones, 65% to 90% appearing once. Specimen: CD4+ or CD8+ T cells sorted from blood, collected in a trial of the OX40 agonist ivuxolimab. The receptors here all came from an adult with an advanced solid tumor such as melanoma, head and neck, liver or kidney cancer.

The CDR3 is CASSLSAGETQYF. The CDR3 nucleotides read TGTGCCAGCAGCCTCTCAGCGGGAGAGACCCAGTACTTC. This chain connects TRBV4-2 to TRBJ2-5; D is possibly TRBD2 (6 bases). CDR3 length: 13 residues. The V end lost 4 bases, the J end lost 4 bases, and 10 bases lay between the germline ends. Germline CDR1 LGHNA, CDR2 YNFKEQ.

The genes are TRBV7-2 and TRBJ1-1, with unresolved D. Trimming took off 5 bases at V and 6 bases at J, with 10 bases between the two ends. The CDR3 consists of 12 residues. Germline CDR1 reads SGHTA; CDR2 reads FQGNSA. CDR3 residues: CASSLGFPEAFF. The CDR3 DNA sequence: TGTGCCAGCAGCCTAGGGTTCCCTGAAGCTTTCTTT.

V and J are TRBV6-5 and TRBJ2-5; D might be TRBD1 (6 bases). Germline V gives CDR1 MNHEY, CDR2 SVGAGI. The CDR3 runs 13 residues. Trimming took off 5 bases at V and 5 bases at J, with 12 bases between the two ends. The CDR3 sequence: CASSPRQEETQYF. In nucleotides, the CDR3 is TGTGCCAGCAGTCCGAGACAGGAGGAGACCCAGTACTTC.

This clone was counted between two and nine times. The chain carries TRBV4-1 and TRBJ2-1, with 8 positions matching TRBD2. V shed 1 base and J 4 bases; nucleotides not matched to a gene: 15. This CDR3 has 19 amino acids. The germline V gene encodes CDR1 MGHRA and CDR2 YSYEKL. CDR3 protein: CASSQVILAADSDYNEQFF. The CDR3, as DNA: TGCGCCAGCAGCCAAGTGATACTAGCGGCTGATTCTGATTACAATGAGCAGTTCTTC.

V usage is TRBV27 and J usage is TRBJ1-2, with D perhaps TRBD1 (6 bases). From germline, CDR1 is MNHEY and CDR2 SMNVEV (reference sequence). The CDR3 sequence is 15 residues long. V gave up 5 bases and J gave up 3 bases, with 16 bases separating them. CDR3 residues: CASSPNRAQDYGYTF. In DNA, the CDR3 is TGTGCCAGCAGTCCCAACAGGGCACAGGACTATGGCTACACCTTC.

CDR3 nucleotides: TGTGCCAGCAGCCCAACAGGGCGCTATGGCTACACCTTC. Encoded protein: CASSPTGRYGYTF. The rearrangement uses TRBV9 and TRBJ1-2; D may be TRBD1 (6 bases). V gave up 4 bases and J gave up 4 bases, with 11 bases separating them. The CDR3 spans 13 residues. Germline V gives CDR1 SGDLS, CDR2 YYNGEE.

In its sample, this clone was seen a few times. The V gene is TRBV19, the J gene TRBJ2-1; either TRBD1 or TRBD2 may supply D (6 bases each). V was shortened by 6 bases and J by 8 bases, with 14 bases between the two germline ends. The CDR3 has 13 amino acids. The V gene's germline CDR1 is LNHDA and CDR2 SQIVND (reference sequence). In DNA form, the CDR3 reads TGTGCCAGTAGCCCGGAGGGGGTCGATGAGCAGTTCTTC. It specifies CASSPEGVDEQFF.

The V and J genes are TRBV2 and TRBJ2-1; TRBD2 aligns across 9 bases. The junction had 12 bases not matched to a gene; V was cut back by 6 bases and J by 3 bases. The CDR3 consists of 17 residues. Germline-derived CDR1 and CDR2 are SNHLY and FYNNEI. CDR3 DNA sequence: TGTGCCAGCAGGGTTAGCGGGAGTTGGAGGAGCTACAATGAGCAGTTCTTC. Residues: CASRVSGSWRSYNEQFF.

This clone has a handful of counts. DNA for the CDR3: TGTGCCAGCAGCCTAACGGGAAACACCATATATTTT. Its protein is CASSLTGNTIYF. The V and J genes are TRBV7-9 and TRBJ1-3; no clear D gene. Trimming shortened V by 5 bases and J by 4 bases, and 6 bases separated the two germline ends. The germline V gene encodes CDR1 SEHNR and CDR2 FQNEAQ (reference sequence). This CDR3 is built from 12 residues.

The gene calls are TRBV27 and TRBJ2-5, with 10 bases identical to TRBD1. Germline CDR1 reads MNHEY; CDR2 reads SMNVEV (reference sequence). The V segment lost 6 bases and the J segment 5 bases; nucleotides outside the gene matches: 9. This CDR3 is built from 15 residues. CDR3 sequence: CASRGQGGRGETQYF. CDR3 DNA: TGTGCCAGCAGAGGACAGGGGGGTCGTGGGGAGACCCAGTACTTC.

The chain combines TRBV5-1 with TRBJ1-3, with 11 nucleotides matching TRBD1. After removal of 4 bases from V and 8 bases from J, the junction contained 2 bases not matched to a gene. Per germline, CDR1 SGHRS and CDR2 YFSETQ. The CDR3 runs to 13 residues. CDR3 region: CASSPGQGDTIYF. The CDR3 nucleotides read TGCGCCAGCAGCCCGGGACAGGGGGACACCATATATTTT.

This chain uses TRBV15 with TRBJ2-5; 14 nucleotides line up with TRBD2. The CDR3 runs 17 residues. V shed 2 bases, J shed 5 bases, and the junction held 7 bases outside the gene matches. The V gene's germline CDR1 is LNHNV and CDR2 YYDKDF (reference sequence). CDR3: CATSRYGTSGSQETQYF. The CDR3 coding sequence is TGTGCCACCAGCAGATATGGGACTAGCGGGAGCCAGGAGACCCAGTACTTC.

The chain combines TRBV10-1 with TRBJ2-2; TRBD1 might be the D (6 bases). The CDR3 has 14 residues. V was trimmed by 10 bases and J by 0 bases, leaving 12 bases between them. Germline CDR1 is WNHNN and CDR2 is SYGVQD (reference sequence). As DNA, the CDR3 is TGCGCCACCAAGGGGGAACCGAACACCGGGGAGCTGTTTTTT. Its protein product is CATKGEPNTGELFF.

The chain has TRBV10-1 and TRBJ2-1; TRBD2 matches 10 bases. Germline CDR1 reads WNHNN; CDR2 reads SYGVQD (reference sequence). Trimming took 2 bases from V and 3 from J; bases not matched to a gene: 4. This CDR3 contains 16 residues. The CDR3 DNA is TGCGCCAGCAGTGAGGCTAGCGGGAGTATCTACAATGAGCAGTTCTTC. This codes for CASSEASGSIYNEQFF.

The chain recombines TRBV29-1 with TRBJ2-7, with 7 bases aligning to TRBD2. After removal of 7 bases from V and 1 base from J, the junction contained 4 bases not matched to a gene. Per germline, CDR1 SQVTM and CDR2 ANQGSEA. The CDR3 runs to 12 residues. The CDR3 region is CSGGEGSYEQYF. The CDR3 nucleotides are TGCAGCGGGGGGGAGGGTTCCTACGAGCAGTACTTC.

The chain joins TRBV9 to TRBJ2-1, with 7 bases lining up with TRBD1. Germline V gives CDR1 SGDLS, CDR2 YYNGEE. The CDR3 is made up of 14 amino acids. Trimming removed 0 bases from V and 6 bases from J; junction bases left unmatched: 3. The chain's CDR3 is CASSVGPGGNEQFF. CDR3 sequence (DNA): TGTGCCAGCAGCGTAGGTCCAGGGGGCAATGAGCAGTTCTTC. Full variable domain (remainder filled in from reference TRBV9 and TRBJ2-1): DSGVTQTPKHLITATGQRVTLRCSPRSGDLSVYWYQQSLDQGLQFLIQYYNGEERAKGNILERFSAQQFPDLHSELNLSSLELGDSALYFCASSVGPGGNEQFFGPGTRLTVL.

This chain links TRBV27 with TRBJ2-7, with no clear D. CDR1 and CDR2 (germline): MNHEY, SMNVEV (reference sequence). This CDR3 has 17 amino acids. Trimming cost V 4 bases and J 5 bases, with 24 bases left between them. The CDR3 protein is CASSSPLRSRVQDEQYF. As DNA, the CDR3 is TGTGCCAGCAGTTCGCCCTTGAGAAGTAGGGTCCAGGACGAGCAGTACTTC.

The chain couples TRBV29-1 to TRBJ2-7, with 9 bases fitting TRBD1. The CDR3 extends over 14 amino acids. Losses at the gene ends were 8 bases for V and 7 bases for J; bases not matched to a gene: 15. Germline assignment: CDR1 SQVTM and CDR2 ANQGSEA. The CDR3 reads CSILQGALGAEQYF. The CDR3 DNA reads TGCAGCATTTTACAGGGGGCGCTAGGGGCTGAGCAGTACTTC.

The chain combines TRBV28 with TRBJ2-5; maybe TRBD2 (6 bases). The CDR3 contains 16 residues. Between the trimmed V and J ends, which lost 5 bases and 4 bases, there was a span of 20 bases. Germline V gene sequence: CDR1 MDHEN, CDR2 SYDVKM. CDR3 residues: CASSRQEGRLGETQYF. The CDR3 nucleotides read TGTGCCAGCAGTCGCCAGGAGGGACGATTAGGAGAGACCCAGTACTTC.

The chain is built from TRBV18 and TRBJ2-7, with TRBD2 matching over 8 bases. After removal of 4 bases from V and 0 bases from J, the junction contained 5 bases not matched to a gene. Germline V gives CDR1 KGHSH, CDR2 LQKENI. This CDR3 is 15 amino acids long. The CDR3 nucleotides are TGTGCCAGCTCACTTAGCGGGGCGAGCTCCTACGAGCAGTACTTC. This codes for CASSLSGASSYEQYF.

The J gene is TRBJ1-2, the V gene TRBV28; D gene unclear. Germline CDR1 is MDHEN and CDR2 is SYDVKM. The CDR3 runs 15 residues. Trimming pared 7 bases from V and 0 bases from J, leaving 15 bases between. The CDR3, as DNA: TGTGCCAGCAACCAGGCCGTGATTGCTAACTATGGCTACACCTTC. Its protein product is CASNQAVIANYGYTF.

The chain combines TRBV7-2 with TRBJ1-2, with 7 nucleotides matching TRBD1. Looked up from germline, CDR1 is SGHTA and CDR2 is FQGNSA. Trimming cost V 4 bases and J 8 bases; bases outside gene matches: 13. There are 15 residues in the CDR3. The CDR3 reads CASSSDRERSNGYTF. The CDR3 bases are TGTGCCAGCAGCTCTGACAGGGAGCGGAGCAACGGCTACACCTTC.

The CDR3 spells CASGQVIRNEQFF. CDR3 nucleotide sequence: TGTGCCAGCGGGCAGGTAATACGCAATGAGCAGTTCTTC. This chain joins TRBV6-1 and TRBJ2-1; D remains unclear. Trimming stripped 8 bases from V and 6 bases from J, with 14 bases between. This CDR3 region has 13 residues. Germline CDR1 MNHNS, CDR2 SASEGT.